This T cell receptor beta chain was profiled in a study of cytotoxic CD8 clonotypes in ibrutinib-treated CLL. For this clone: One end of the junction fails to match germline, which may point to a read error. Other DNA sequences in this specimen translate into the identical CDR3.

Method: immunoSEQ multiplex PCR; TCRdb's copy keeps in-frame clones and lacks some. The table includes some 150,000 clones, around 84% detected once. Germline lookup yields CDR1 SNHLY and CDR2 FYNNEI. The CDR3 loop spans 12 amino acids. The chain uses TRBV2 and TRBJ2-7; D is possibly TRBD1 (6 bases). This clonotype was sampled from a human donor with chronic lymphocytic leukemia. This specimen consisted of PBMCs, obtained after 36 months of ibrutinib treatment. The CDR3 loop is CASRDSFYEQYF. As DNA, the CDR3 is TGTGCCAGCAGGGACAGTTTCTACGAGCAGTATTTC.